The present entry profiles one T cell receptor (beta chain) with its context. Its specificity is not known. Splitting of CD4+ cells produced CD45RA+ naive and CD45RA-negative memory subsets. The data belong to a study of shared clonotypes between healthy human individuals. The wider study: Researchers drew samples from a couple of women and a few men aged 18 to 49. Each donor contributed plates that comprised three CD4 naive, three CD4 memory, two CD8 naive and one CD8 memory.

Findings of the study overall: In contrast to clonotypes shared by all four donors, non-shared clonotypes had lower generation probabilities.

The method was immunoSEQ multiplex PCR; TCRdb's version includes in-frame clones alone and lacks a portion of them. This table has 190,000 or so clones, approximately 62% appearing once. CDR1 is LNHDA and CDR2 is SQIVND in the germline V gene (reference sequence). V was clipped by 6 bases and J by 0 bases; unmatched bases: 3. This CDR3 has 14 residues. The sequenced sample consisted of memory CD4+ T cells sorted from blood. Subset reported: CD45RA-negative fraction. The TCR comes from a man aged 25-40 years in good health. The V gene is TRBV19, the J gene TRBJ2-7; 9 bases fit TRBD1. CDR3 DNA: TGTGCCAGTAGCAGGGACAGGGACTCCTACGAGCAGTACTTC. This gives the protein CASSRDRDSYEQYF.